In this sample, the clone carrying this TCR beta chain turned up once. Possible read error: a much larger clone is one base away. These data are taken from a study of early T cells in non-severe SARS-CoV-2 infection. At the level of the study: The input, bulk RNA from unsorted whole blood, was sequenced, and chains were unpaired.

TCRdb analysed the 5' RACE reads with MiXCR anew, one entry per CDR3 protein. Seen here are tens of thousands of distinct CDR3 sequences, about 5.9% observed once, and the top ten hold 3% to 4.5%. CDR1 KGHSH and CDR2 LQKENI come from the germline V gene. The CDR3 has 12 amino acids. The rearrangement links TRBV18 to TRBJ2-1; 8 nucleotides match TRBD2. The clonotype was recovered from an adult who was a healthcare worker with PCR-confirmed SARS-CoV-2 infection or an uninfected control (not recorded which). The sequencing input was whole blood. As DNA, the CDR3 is TGTGCCAGCCCACCACCGGGGGGGGAGCAGTTCTTC. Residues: CASPPPGGEQFF.